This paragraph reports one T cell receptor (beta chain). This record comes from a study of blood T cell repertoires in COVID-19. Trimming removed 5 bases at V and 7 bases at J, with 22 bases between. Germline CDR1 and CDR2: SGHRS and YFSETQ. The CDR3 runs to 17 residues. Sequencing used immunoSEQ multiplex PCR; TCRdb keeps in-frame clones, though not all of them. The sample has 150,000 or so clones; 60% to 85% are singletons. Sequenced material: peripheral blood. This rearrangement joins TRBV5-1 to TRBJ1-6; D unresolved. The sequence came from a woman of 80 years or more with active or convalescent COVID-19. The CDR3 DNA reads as TGCGCCAGCAGAGGAGTGGCCGCGGCCCGTGACAATTCACCCCTCCACTTT. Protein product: CASRGVAAARDNSPLHF. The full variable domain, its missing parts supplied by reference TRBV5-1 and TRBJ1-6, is KAGVTQTPRYLIKTRGQQVTLSCSPISGHRSVSWYQQTPGQGLQFLFEYFSETQRNKGNFPGRFSGRQFSNSRSEMNVSTLELGDSALYLCASRGVAAARDNSPLHFGNGTRLTVT.